Listed here are 28 T cell receptor beta chains from one sample, sequenced in a study of CD8+ T cells in alopecia areata. Extracted RNA was reverse transcribed into cDNA, the sequencing template. Measured with immunoSEQ multiplex PCR; TCRdb has only the in-frame clones, and not every one. The repertoire holds around 150,000 clones, 55% to 65% seen once, with over 4% in the top ten. The specimen sequenced was CD4+ T cells sorted from blood. These receptors were obtained from a human donor in good health.

This clone was counted only a few times. The chain recombines TRBV7-9 with TRBJ2-1, with D hard to call. CDR1 and CDR2 (germline): SEHNR, FQNEAQ (reference sequence). V was cut by 6 bases and J by 3 bases, with 15 bases left in between. The CDR3 covers 15 residues. DNA for the CDR3: TGTGCCAGCAGTTCCTTGGCAGTGTTCTACAATGAGCAGTTCTTC. It translates to CASSSLAVFYNEQFF.

This clone has only a few counts. The V and J genes are TRBV9 and TRBJ2-7, with D unresolved. Trimming shortened V by 0 bases and J by 3 bases, and 10 bases separated the two germline ends. The germline CDR1 and CDR2 sequences are SGDLS and YYNGEE. The CDR3 is 14 residues long. DNA for the CDR3: TGTGCCAGCAGCGTAGATCCAGCCAGCTACGAGCAGTACTTC. Its translation is CASSVDPASYEQYF.

The chain links TRBV6-6 to TRBJ2-7; 9 bases are a match to TRBD1. CDR3 length: 13 residues. The germline CDR1 and CDR2 sequences are MNHNY and SVGAGI (reference sequence). Trimming cost V 6 bases and J 4 bases; bases outside gene matches: 4. The CDR3 DNA is TGTGCCAGCAGCTGGGACAGGGAGTACGAGCAGTACTTC. Translation gives CASSWDREYEQYF.

The chain recombines TRBV5-1 with TRBJ2-1, with 7 bases lining up with TRBD2. The CDR3 loop spans 15 amino acids. Germline lookup yields CDR1 SGHRS and CDR2 YFSETQ. V dropped 4 bases and J dropped 6; count of bases not matched to a gene: 10. The DNA of the CDR3 is TGCGCCAGCAGCCCGGGGGGTGTGGTGGGCAATGAGCAGTTCTTC. Protein: CASSPGGVVGNEQFF.

V usage is TRBV30 and J usage is TRBJ1-2, with D perhaps TRBD1 (5 bases). Trimming cost V 5 bases and J 8 bases, with 9 bases left between them. The length of the CDR3 is 10 residues. Germline V gene data show CDR1 as GTSNPN and CDR2 as SVGIG (reference sequence). The CDR3 sequence: CAWGAGGYTF. The CDR3 region has the DNA TGTGCCTGGGGGGCAGGCGGCTACACCTTC.

This clone was recorded a few times. Here the CDR3 reads CASSLNIGTQYF. The CDR3 DNA is TGTGCCAGCAGCTTGAACATCGGTACGCAGTATTTT. The chain links TRBV5-6 to TRBJ2-3; no definite D call. The CDR3 contains 12 residues. The germline V and J ends were trimmed by 1 base and 8 bases, with 8 bases remaining between them. Germline V gives CDR1 SGHDT, CDR2 YYEEEE. Drawing the rest from reference TRBV5-6 and TRBJ2-3, the complete variable domain is DAGVTQSPTHLIKTRGQQVTLRCSPKSGHDTVSWYQQALGQGPQFIFQYYEEEERQRGNFPDRFSGHQFPNYSSELNVNALLLGDSALYLCASSLNIGTQYFGPGTRLTVL.

This rearrangement joins TRBV5-6 to TRBJ2-7, with no clear D. Trimming left V 3 bases short and J 3 bases short, with 16 bases between. CDR3 length: 15 amino acids. Germline assignment: CDR1 SGHDT and CDR2 YYEEEE. In DNA, the CDR3 is TGTGCCAGCAGCTCGATTCGGGCCATCTACTACGAGCAGTACTTC. Translating it yields CASSSIRAIYYEQYF. Filled out from reference TRBV5-6 and TRBJ2-7, the complete variable domain reads DAGVTQSPTHLIKTRGQQVTLRCSPKSGHDTVSWYQQALGQGPQFIFQYYEEEERQRGNFPDRFSGHQFPNYSSELNVNALLLGDSALYLCASSSIRAIYYEQYFGPGTRLTVT.

This clone was picked up a small number of times. The chain joins TRBV29-1 to TRBJ2-1; either TRBD1 or TRBD2 may fit D (7 bases each). Germline-derived CDR1 and CDR2 are SQVTM and ANQGSEA. Deletions cut 7 bases from V and 8 bases from J, with 12 bases between. CDR3 size: 11 residues. CDR3 bases: TGCAGCGGGCAGGGGGGGCATGAGCAGTTCTTC. Protein: CSGQGGHEQFF.

The sample holds a few counts of this clone. The chain links TRBV29-1 to TRBJ1-4; D gene ambiguous. This CDR3 comprises 14 residues. Germline CDR1 is SQVTM and CDR2 is ANQGSEA. V was cut by 3 bases and J by 8 bases, with 16 bases left in between. The CDR3 here is CSVEAPGGEEKLFF. Written as DNA, the CDR3 is TGCAGCGTTGAGGCACCCGGCGGAGAGGAAAAACTGTTTTTT.

V and J are TRBV29-1 and TRBJ2-3; D might be TRBD1 (5 bases). Germline lookup yields CDR1 SQVTM and CDR2 ANQGSEA. The CDR3 sequence is 13 residues long. V lost 3 bases and J lost 2, with 9 bases in between. As DNA, the CDR3 is TGCAGCGTTGAGGGGCTAGACACAGATACGCAGTATTTT. Translating gives CSVEGLDTDTQYF.

This clone has only one observation. The CDR3 coding sequence is TGTGCCAGCAAGGACATCTTGGGGGACTACGAGCAGTACTTC. Translation: CASKDILGDYEQYF. The chain recombines TRBV5-6 with TRBJ2-7; the D call may be TRBD1 or TRBD2 (5 bases each). The CDR3 extends over 14 amino acids. The ends were cut back, 6 bases at V and 3 bases at J, with 16 bases in the middle. Germline assignment: CDR1 SGHDT and CDR2 YYEEEE.

The chain carries TRBV29-1 and TRBJ1-2, with D unresolved. Germline-derived CDR1 and CDR2 are SQVTM and ANQGSEA. The CDR3 consists of 12 residues. V lost 6 bases and J lost 6, with 14 bases in between. CDR3: CSVGDPSDGYTF. In nucleotides, the CDR3 is TGCAGCGTGGGTGACCCAAGTGATGGCTACACCTTC. Full variable domain (rest looked up from reference TRBV29-1 and TRBJ1-2): SAVISQKPSRDICQRGTSLTIQCQVDSQVTMMFWYRQQPGQSLTLIATANQGSEATYESGFVIDKFPISRPNLTFSTLTVSNMSPEDSSIYLCSVGDPSDGYTFGSGTRLTVV.

The chain carries TRBV25-1 and TRBJ1-1; TRBD1 matches 7 bases. Germline CDR1 and CDR2: MGHDK and SYGVNS. This CDR3 contains 16 residues. Unmatched junction bases numbered 9, after V lost 3 bases and J lost 2 bases. CDR3 nucleotide sequence: TGTGCCAGCAGTGACCCCGCCGGGACAGTTAACACTGAAGCTTTCTTT. Amino acids: CASSDPAGTVNTEAFF.

V gene TRBV28 combines with J gene TRBJ2-7; D is ambiguous. Deletions cut 6 bases from V and 4 bases from J, with 10 bases between. The CDR3 consists of 12 residues. Germline V gene data show CDR1 as MDHEN and CDR2 as SYDVKM. The CDR3 reads CASRARGYEQYF. The CDR3 DNA reads TGTGCCAGCAGGGCCCGTGGATACGAGCAGTACTTC.

The chain combines TRBV30 with TRBJ1-1, with unresolved D. V shed 3 bases and J shed 4 bases, with 21 bases lying between them. The CDR3 runs to 16 residues. The germline gives CDR1 GTSNPN, CDR2 SVGIG (reference sequence). The CDR3 nucleotides read TGTGCCTGGAGAGAAACCGGCGGACCGGCTGCCACTGAAGCTTTCTTT. The encoded protein is CAWRETGGPAATEAFF.

The rearrangement joins TRBV11-3 to TRBJ2-4; weak D call: TRBD2 (5 bases). This CDR3 has 16 residues. Trimming took 5 bases from V and 4 from J, leaving 18 bases between them. Germline V gene lookup returns CDR1 SGHNT and CDR2 YENEEA. CDR3 amino acids: CASSTGESGPKNIQYF. As DNA, the CDR3 is TGTGCCAGCAGCACCGGGGAGAGCGGCCCGAAAAACATTCAGTACTTC.

The V and J genes are TRBV7-9 and TRBJ2-1; TRBD2 matches 7 bases. J was trimmed by 5 bases and V by 5 bases; bases with no gene match: 12. This CDR3 has 16 amino acids. CDR1 and CDR2 from the germline V gene are SEHNR and FQNEAQ (reference sequence). In nucleotides, the CDR3 is TGTGCCAGCAGCCGGGAGGACTTTATGGATCACAATGAGCAGTTCTTC. It yields the protein CASSREDFMDHNEQFF.

This chain uses TRBV11-2 with TRBJ1-2; no definite D call. Germline V gene sequence: CDR1 SGHAT, CDR2 FQNNGV. The CDR3 length is 13 residues. V was shortened by 6 bases and J by 4 bases, with 12 bases between the two germline ends. The CDR3 loop is CASRPILTYGYTF. The CDR3 bases are TGTGCCAGCAGGCCGATACTCACCTATGGCTACACCTTC.

This chain uses TRBV29-1 with TRBJ2-3; 14 bases are shared with TRBD2. The V gene's germline CDR1 is SQVTM and CDR2 ANQGSEA. The CDR3 covers 14 residues. The J segment lost 4 bases and the V segment lost 6 bases, leaving 3 bases of the junction unmatched. The CDR3: CSVGTSGSSDTQYF. The DNA for the CDR3 is TGCAGCGTAGGGACTAGCGGGAGCTCAGATACGCAGTATTTT.

V gene TRBV18 combines with J gene TRBJ2-2; 7 bases agree with TRBD1. CDR1 is KGHSH, CDR2 LQKENI, per germline. V shed 4 bases, J shed 4 bases, and the junction held 3 bases outside the gene matches. The CDR3 has 14 amino acids. This CDR3 is CASSHDRVTGELFF. In DNA form, the CDR3 reads TGTGCCAGCTCACATGACAGGGTCACCGGGGAGCTGTTTTTT.

The CDR3 sequence is CSVAGSAKNIQYF. CDR3 in DNA: TGCAGCGTTGCAGGGTCTGCCAAAAACATTCAGTACTTC. The chain couples TRBV29-1 to TRBJ2-4, with D possibly being TRBD1 (5 bases). This CDR3 is built from 13 residues. Germline assignment: CDR1 SQVTM and CDR2 ANQGSEA. Trimming took 4 bases from V and 1 from J, leaving 8 bases between them.

The CDR3, as DNA: TGCGCCAGCCGGGTCGATGCAACGGGTGAGCAGTTCTTC. Its protein is CASRVDATGEQFF. The chain recombines TRBV10-1 with TRBJ2-1; D not certain. Germline V gene lookup returns CDR1 WNHNN and CDR2 SYGVQD (reference sequence). V lost 8 bases and J lost 9, with 17 bases in between. This CDR3 is built from 13 residues.

This chain uses TRBV9 with TRBJ2-2; D remains unclear. The CDR3 sequence is 14 residues long. Germline V gene sequence: CDR1 SGDLS, CDR2 YYNGEE. V was shortened by 2 bases and J by 4 bases, with 9 bases between the two germline ends. In DNA, the CDR3 is TGTGCCAGCAGCGTTTCCAGTATCACCGGGGAGCTGTTTTTT. Its translation: CASSVSSITGELFF. Variable domain in full (rest from reference TRBV9 and TRBJ2-2): DSGVTQTPKHLITATGQRVTLRCSPRSGDLSVYWYQQSLDQGLQFLIQYYNGEERAKGNILERFSAQQFPDLHSELNLSSLELGDSALYFCASSVSSITGELFFGEGSRLTVL.

A few counts support this clone. The chain combines TRBV14 with TRBJ2-4; D is possibly TRBD2 (5 bases). Trimming took 5 bases from V and 6 from J, leaving 11 bases between them. This CDR3 has 13 residues. From germline, CDR1 is SGHDN and CDR2 FVKESK. Here the CDR3 reads CASSFGEGNIQYF. CDR3 sequence (DNA): TGTGCCAGCAGCTTCGGAGAGGGAAACATTCAGTACTTC.

The chain is built from TRBV6-5 and TRBJ2-4; 10 bases match TRBD1. Trimming took 10 bases from V and 6 from J; bases not matched to a gene: 6. Germline CDR1 MNHEY, CDR2 SVGAGI. The CDR3 runs 13 residues. CDR3 residues: CAISGDRGNIQYF. Written as DNA, the CDR3 is TGTGCCATCTCGGGGGACAGGGGAAACATTCAGTACTTC.

The chain carries TRBV6-5 and TRBJ1-2; TRBD1 might be the D (5 bases). Per the germline V gene, CDR1 is MNHEY and CDR2 is SVGAGI. Trimming pared 10 bases from V and 5 bases from J, leaving 14 bases between. The CDR3 covers 12 residues. CDR3 DNA sequence: TGTGCCATCCGCGGGGGTCCTTATGGCTACACCTTC. As protein: CAIRGGPYGYTF.

The rearrangement joins TRBV5-1 to TRBJ2-1; 9 bases fit TRBD2. From germline, CDR1 is SGHRS and CDR2 YFSETQ. There are 13 residues in the CDR3. V gave up 6 bases and J gave up 6 bases; unmatched junction bases: 4. The CDR3 region is CASNGLASNEQFF. CDR3 nucleotide sequence: TGCGCCAGCAACGGACTAGCGTCCAATGAGCAGTTCTTC.

This chain uses TRBV29-1 with TRBJ1-2; no definite D call. CDR1 and CDR2 (germline): SQVTM, ANQGSEA. Trimming stripped 5 bases from V and 0 bases from J, with 7 bases between. CDR3 size: 12 residues. CDR3 loop: CSVKLSNYGYTF. The CDR3 nucleotides are TGCAGCGTTAAATTATCTAACTATGGCTACACCTTC.